Listed below are T cell receptor beta chains from one sample, sequenced in a study of T cells after yellow fever vaccination. In TCRdb, the 5' RACE reads were re-called with MiXCR into one record per CDR3 protein. The sample shows hundreds of thousands of distinct CDR3 sequences, 12% of them seen only once. Sample: PBMCs, taken on the day of the yellow fever booster vaccination. The receptor source for this set is a man aged 25-45 years who received the YFV17D yellow fever vaccine. CDR3s include the opening cysteine and the closing phenylalanine or tryptophan. The D gene is left open where the match is weak. Rows may omit the clone size; those that give it use once, few, many or a size class.

d_call,j_call,clone_size,v_call,cdr3_nt,cdr3_aa
-,TRBJ2-7,-,TRBV10-2,TGCGCCAGCCTCCGGGCAGGGTTGGGCGAGCAGTACTTC,CASLRAGLGEQYF
-,TRBJ1-2,-,TRBV12-3/TRBV12-4,TGTGCCAGCCCTAACCGGGGCGGCGGCTACACCTTC,CASPNRGGGYTF
-,TRBJ1-6,-,TRBV12-3/TRBV12-4,TGTGCCAGCAGGGCAGGGGCTTCACCCCTCCACTTT,CASRAGASPLHF
TRBD1,TRBJ2-7,few,TRBV29-1,TGCAGCGGGGGACAGGGAAGGTCGAGCGACGAGCAGTACTTC,CSGGQGRSSDEQYF
-,TRBJ2-7,-,TRBV12-5,TGTGCTAGCCGAACCGCCTACGAGCAGTACTTC,CASRTAYEQYF
-,TRBJ1-5,many,TRBV7-9,TGTGCCAGCAGCTTGGGAGGGGGTGGGCAGCCCCAGCATTTT,CASSLGGGGQPQHF
-,TRBJ1-1,few,TRBV10-3,TGTGCCATCAGAGGGGACAAACCCCCGAACACTGAAGCTTTCTTT,CAIRGDKPPNTEAFF
TRBD1,TRBJ1-4,-,TRBV20-1,TGCAGTGCGGGGACAGGGTCTACTAATGAAAAACTGTTTTTT,CSAGTGSTNEKLFF
-,TRBJ2-7,few,TRBV11-3,TGTGCCAGCAGCCCCTCTACAGAAGGGTACGAGCAGTACTTC,CASSPSTEGYEQYF
TRBD2,TRBJ2-7,-,TRBV5-1,TGCGCCAGCAGCTTGGTTGGTAGCGGGAGTTACGAGCAGTACTTC,CASSLVGSGSYEQYF
TRBD2,TRBJ2-7,-,TRBV13,TGTGCCAGCAGCCTCTCCGGTCTCCCGGGGGGGAGGTACGAGCAGTACTTC,CASSLSGLPGGRYEQYF
TRBD1,TRBJ2-1,-,TRBV29-1,TGCAGCGTTGGACAGGGCTGGGAGCAGTTCTTC,CSVGQGWEQFF
-,TRBJ1-6,few,TRBV9,TGTGCCAGCAGCGTAGGAACAGGGACGGGGGAATCACCCCTCCACTTT,CASSVGTGTGESPLHF